The 3 T cell receptor beta chains below were found in one sample sequenced in a study of technical replicates of blood from a handful of donors. This table comes from immunoSEQ multiplex PCR, and its TCRdb copy is limited to in-frame clones, with some not included. The sample carries around 95,000 clones, approximately 94% recorded once. Sample: T cells isolated from PBMCs. These receptors came from a human donor in good health.

The chain joins TRBV11-2 to TRBJ2-7, with D possibly TRBD1 on 5 matching bases. Deletions cut 5 bases from V and 1 base from J, with 21 bases between. Germline CDR1 is SGHAT and CDR2 is FQNNGV. The CDR3 has 17 residues. The CDR3, as DNA: TGTGCCAGCAGCCGCCGCCCGACAGCAGGAACATCCTACGAGCAGTACTTC. It codes for CASSRRPTAGTSYEQYF.

The V and J genes are TRBV6-6 and TRBJ2-7; weak D call: TRBD1 (6 bases). V gave up 8 bases and J gave up 2 bases, with 16 bases separating them. Per germline, CDR1 MNHNY and CDR2 SVGAGI (reference sequence). CDR3 size: 14 residues. CDR3 amino acids: CASASTGITYEQYF. The CDR3, as DNA: TGTGCCAGCGCGAGTACAGGGATTACCTACGAGCAGTACTTC.

The rearrangement joins TRBV5-1 to TRBJ1-2; maybe TRBD1 (6 bases). CDR1 is SGHRS, CDR2 YFSETQ, per germline. V lost 3 bases, J lost 3 bases, and 12 bases lay in between. The CDR3 consists of 14 residues. The CDR3 DNA follows: TGCGCCAGCAGCTGGGACAATGTGGACTATGGCTACACCTTC. As protein: CASSWDNVDYGYTF.